The source of this T cell receptor beta chain is a study of cytomegalovirus exposure and HLA in healthy donors. Notes on the study in general: After further analysis at a later stage, roughly 16,000 TCR beta sequences were associated with HLA alleles at 0.05 false discovery rate.

Per germline, CDR1 SGHRS and CDR2 YFSETQ. This CDR3 spans 14 amino acids. Between the trimmed V and J ends, which lost 5 bases and 2 bases, there was a span of 10 bases. Worth noting for this clone: Antigen: not known.

Use of 60 Vbeta and 13 Jbeta primers characterized the PCR. TCRdb's table, derived via immunoSEQ multiplex PCR, lists solely in-frame clones and lacks some. The sample lists 100,000 to 150,000 clones, 70% to 80% seen once, with around 9.1% in the top ten. This receptor was taken from a woman between 45 and 65 years old in good health and CMV-seropositive. This chain uses TRBV5-1 with TRBJ2-2, with D tentatively TRBD1 (6 bases). The sequencing input was PBMCs. CDR3 residues: CASSAGANTGELFF. For the CDR3, the DNA is TGCGCCAGCAGTGCAGGGGCCAACACCGGGGAGCTGTTTTTT.